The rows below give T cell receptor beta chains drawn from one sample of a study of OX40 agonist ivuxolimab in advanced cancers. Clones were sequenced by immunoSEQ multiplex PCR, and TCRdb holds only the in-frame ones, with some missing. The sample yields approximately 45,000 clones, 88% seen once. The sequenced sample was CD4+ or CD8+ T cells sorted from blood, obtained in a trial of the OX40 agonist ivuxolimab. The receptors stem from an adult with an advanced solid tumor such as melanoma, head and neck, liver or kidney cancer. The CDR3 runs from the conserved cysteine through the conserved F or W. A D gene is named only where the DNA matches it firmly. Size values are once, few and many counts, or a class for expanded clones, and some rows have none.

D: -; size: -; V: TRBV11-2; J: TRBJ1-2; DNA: TGTGCCAGCAGCCGTGACAGACAGTATGGCTACACCTTC; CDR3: CASSRDRQYGYTF
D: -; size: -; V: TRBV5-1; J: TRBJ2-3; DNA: TGCGCCAGCAGCTTGAACTCAGATACGCAGTATTTT; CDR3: CASSLNSDTQYF
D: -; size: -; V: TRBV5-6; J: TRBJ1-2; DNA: TGTGCCAGCAGCAAAACTCACCAGGTGGGCTATGGCTACACCTTC; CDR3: CASSKTHQVGYGYTF
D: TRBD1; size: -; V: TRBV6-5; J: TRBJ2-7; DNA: TGTGCCAGCAGAACGACAGGGACCGAGCAGTACTTC; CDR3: CASRTTGTEQYF
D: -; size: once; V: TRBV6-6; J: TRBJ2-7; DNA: TGTGCCAGCAGTTACGGTCTGGACTACACCTACGAGCAGTACTTC; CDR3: CASSYGLDYTYEQYF
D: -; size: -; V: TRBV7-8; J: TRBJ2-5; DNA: TGTGCCAGCAGCCAGGACTCACAAGAGACCCAGTACTTC; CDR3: CASSQDSQETQYF
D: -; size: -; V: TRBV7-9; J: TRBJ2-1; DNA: TGTGCCAGCAGCTTAGTAGTACAAGGGCAGTTCTTC; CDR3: CASSLVVQGQFF
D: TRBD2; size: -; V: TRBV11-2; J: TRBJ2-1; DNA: TGTGCCAGCAGCTTAGCGGGAGGGAGGGTAGAGCAGTTCTTC; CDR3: CASSLAGGRVEQFF
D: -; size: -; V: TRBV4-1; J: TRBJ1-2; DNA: TGCGCCAGCAGCCTCCAAACGGCGACTGGCTACACCTTC; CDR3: CASSLQTATGYTF
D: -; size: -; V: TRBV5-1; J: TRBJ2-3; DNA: TGCGCCAGCAGCGAAGGGTCGACGAGTCGGGGCACGCAGTATTTT; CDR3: CASSEGSTSRGTQYF
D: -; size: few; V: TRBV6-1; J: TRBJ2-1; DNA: TGTGCCAGCAGTGAGGAGACAGGATCTCCTAATGAGCAGTTCTTC; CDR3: CASSEETGSPNEQFF
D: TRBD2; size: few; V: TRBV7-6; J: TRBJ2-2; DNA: TGTGCCAGCAGCTTCGGACTAGCGGGGACCGGGGAGCTGTTTTTT; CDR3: CASSFGLAGTGELFF
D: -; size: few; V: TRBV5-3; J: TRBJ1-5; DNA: TGTGCCAGAAGCTTGGATCTGGCTAGCAATCAGCCCCAGCATTTT; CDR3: CARSLDLASNQPQHF
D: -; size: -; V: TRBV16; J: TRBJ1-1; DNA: TGTGCCAGCAGCCAACTCCAGGAGGGCACTGAAGCTTTCTTT; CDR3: CASSQLQEGTEAFF
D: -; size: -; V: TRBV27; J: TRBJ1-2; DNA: TGTGCCGGCTACCCCCCGCACGGGGACTATGGCTACACCTTC; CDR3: CAGYPPHGDYGYTF
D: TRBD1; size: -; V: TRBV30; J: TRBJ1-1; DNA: TGTGCCTGGGCCTACAGGGGGCTTATGAACACTGAAGCTTTCTTT; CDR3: CAWAYRGLMNTEAFF
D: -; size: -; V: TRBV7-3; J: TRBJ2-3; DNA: TGTGCCAGCAGCTTATCCACCTACGATACGCAGTATTTT; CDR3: CASSLSTYDTQYF
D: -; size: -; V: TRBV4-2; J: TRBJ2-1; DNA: TGTGCCAGCGGTCCTTCGGGGGCATACAATGAGCAGTTCTTC; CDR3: CASGPSGAYNEQFF
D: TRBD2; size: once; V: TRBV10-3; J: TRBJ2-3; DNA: TGTGCCATCAGTGAGTCGCCCGGGAGGGAGGGAGATACGCAGTATTTT; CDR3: CAISESPGREGDTQYF
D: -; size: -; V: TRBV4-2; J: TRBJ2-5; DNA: TGTGCCAGCAGCCAAGATTGGGGTCGGCAAGAGACCCAGTACTTC; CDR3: CASSQDWGRQETQYF
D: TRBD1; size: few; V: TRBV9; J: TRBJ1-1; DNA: TGTGCCAGCAGGGCCGGGACAGGAGACACTGAAGCTTTCTTT; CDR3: CASRAGTGDTEAFF
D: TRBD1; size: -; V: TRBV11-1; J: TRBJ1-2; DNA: TGTGCCAGCAGCCCACAGGGGGCTATTGGAGGCTACACCTTC; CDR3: CASSPQGAIGGYTF
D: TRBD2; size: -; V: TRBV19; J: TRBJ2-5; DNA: TGTGCCAGTAGTCAGTCTAGCGGGTATCAAGAGACCCAGTACTTC; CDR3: CASSQSSGYQETQYF
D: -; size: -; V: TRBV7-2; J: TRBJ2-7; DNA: TGTGCCAGCAGCTTCGGGCACAACTACGAGCAGTACTTC; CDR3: CASSFGHNYEQYF
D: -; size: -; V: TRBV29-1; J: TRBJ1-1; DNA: TGCAGCGCCGAGGCGGGTCGGGAGAGTGCTTTCTTT; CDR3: CSAEAGRESAFF
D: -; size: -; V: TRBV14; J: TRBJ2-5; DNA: TGTGCCAGCAGCCAAGTACGTGAGACCCAGTACTTC; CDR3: CASSQVRETQYF
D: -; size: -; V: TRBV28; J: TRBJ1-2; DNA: TGTGCCAGCTTGACCGTGGATCGTGGCTACACCTTC; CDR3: CASLTVDRGYTF
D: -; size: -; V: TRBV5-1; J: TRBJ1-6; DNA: TGCGCCAGCAGAGTAAATGGACAGTCACCCCTCCACTTT; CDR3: CASRVNGQSPLHF
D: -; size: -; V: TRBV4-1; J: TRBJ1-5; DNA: TGCGCCAGCAGCCAAGGCTGGTGGAGCAATCAGCCCCAGCATTTT; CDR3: CASSQGWWSNQPQHF
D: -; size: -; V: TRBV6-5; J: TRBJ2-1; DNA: TGTGCCAGCAGTTACTCGGGCGGCGGGGTGAATGAGCAGTTCTTC; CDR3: CASSYSGGGVNEQFF
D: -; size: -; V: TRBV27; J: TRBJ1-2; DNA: TGTGCCAGCAGTTTCCGGACGGGAGCGGGCTACACCTTC; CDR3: CASSFRTGAGYTF
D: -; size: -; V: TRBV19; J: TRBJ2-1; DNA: TGTGCCAGCGGAGGGGGAGGCCTCGGGGGTGAGCAGTTCTTC; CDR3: CASGGGGLGGEQFF
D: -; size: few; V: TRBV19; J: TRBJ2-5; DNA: TGTGCCAGTAGTATGGAATCCCGCGGGGAGACCCAGTACTTC; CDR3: CASSMESRGETQYF
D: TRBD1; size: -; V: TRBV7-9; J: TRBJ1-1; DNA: TGTGCCAGCAGCTTCCTCTACGGGACAGGGGGCGCCCAGAACACTGAAGCTTTCTTT; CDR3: CASSFLYGTGGAQNTEAFF
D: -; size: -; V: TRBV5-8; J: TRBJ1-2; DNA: TGTGCCAGCAGGGCGGTGGGGTTGCTCGCTGGCTACACCTTC; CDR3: CASRAVGLLAGYTF
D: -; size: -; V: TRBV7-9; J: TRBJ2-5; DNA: TGTGCCAGCAGCTTAGAAGAAGGGCGAGAGACCCAGTACTTC; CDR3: CASSLEEGRETQYF
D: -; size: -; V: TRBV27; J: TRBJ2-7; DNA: TGTGCCAGCAGTTTATACGCGGGGAGCTACGAGCAGTACTTC; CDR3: CASSLYAGSYEQYF
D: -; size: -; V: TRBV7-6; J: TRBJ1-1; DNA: TGTGCCAGCAGCTTGGGGGAGAACACTGAAGCTTTCTTT; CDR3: CASSLGENTEAFF
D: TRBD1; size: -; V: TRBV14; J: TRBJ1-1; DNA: TGTGCCAGCAGCCACGACCGGACAGGGTGGGGGATGAACACTGAAGCTTTCTTT; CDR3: CASSHDRTGWGMNTEAFF
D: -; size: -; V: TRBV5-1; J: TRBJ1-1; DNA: TGCGCCAGCAGCTTGGCCCCGACGGCAGGGGAGGGAACTGAAGCTTTCTTT; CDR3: CASSLAPTAGEGTEAFF
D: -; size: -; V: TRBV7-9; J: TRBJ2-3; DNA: TGTGCCAGCAGCCTTACCTACGCGGGACCTAGCACAGATACGCAGTATTTT; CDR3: CASSLTYAGPSTDTQYF
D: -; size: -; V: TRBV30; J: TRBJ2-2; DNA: TGTGCCTGGAGTGTACAAGTAGCCGGGGAGCTGTTTTTT; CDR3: CAWSVQVAGELFF
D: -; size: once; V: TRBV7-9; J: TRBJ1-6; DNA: TGTGCCAGCAGCTCCCGGGAAGCCTATAATTCACCCCTCCACTTT; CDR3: CASSSREAYNSPLHF
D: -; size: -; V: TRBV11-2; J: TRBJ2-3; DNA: TGTGCCAGCAGCCCCGGTGAGATCTGGAGAGATACGCAGTATTTT; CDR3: CASSPGEIWRDTQYF
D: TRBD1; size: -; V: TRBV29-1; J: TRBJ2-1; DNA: TGCAGCGTTGTTTATAGGACAGGATCTCTCTACAATGAGCAGTTCTTC; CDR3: CSVVYRTGSLYNEQFF
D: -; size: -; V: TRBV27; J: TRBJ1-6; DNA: TGTGCCAGCAGTTCGGTCAATTCACCCCTCCACTTT; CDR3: CASSSVNSPLHF
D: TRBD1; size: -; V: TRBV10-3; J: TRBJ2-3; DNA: TGTGCCATCCGAGCCCCGGGGACAGGATACAGCACAGATACGCAGTATTTT; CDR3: CAIRAPGTGYSTDTQYF
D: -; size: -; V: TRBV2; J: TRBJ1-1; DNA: TGTGCCAGCAGTGAATACAAGGGCCTTAGGTGGACTGAAGCTTTCTTT; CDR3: CASSEYKGLRWTEAFF
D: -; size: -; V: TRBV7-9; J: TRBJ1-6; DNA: TGTGCCAGCAGCTCCAGGGACCCGAGCTCCTATAATTCACCCCTCCACTTT; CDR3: CASSSRDPSSYNSPLHF
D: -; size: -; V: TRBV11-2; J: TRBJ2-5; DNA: TGTGCCAGCAGCTTAGATGGGCGACTAGGGAGGACCCAGTACTTC; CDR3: CASSLDGRLGRTQYF
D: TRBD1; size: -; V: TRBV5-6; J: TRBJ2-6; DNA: TGTGCCAGCAGCTTGGGTAACAGGGGCTTCGGCTCTGGGGCCAACGTCCTGACTTTC; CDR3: CASSLGNRGFGSGANVLTF
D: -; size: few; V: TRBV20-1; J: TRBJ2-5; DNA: TGCAGTGCTACCACAGGGGCGGGACAGTACTTC; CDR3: CSATTGAGQYF
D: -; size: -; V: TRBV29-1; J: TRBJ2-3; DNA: TGCAGCGTTGAAGGGGGGCCCCATGGGTGGGATACGCAGTATTTT; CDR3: CSVEGGPHGWDTQYF